The 10 T cell receptor beta chains in this list originate from one sample, sequenced in a study of T cell changes during pregnancy in multiple sclerosis. Clones were sequenced by immunoSEQ multiplex PCR, and TCRdb holds only the in-frame ones, with some missing. The sample contains about 89,000 clones, about 93% of which appear only once. This sample comprised peripheral blood, obtained in the third trimester of pregnancy. The receptor source for this set is a female donor with multiple sclerosis, enrolled in a pregnancy study.

The rearrangement uses TRBV5-1 and TRBJ2-1; 7 positions agree with TRBD1. The CDR3 has 13 residues. Germline CDR1 is SGHRS and CDR2 is YFSETQ. The trim removed 3 bases at V and 9 bases at J, leaving 6 bases unmatched. The DNA for the CDR3 is TGCGCCAGCAGCTCTAACAGGGGTGGTGAGCAGTTCTTC. Translating it yields CASSSNRGGEQFF.

The V gene is TRBV5-1, the J gene TRBJ2-5, with D possibly TRBD2 on 6 matching bases. Germline V CDR1 and CDR2: SGHRS, YFSETQ. Trimming took off 0 bases at V and 5 bases at J, with 14 bases between the two ends. This CDR3 contains 15 residues. CDR3 DNA sequence: TGCGCCAGCAGCTTGGTAGGGGACTTGAGGGAGACCCAGTACTTC. Translation gives CASSLVGDLRETQYF.

This sequence joins TRBV5-6 and TRBJ1-2, with 7 bases identical to TRBD1. The junction had 11 bases not matched to a gene; V was cut back by 4 bases and J by 5 bases. Germline V gene lookup returns CDR1 SGHDT and CDR2 YYEEEE. This CDR3 contains 15 residues. The CDR3 loop reads CASSLWTGVLYGYTF. Written as DNA, the CDR3 is TGTGCCAGCAGCCTGTGGACAGGAGTCTTATATGGCTACACCTTC.

The gene calls are TRBV2 and TRBJ1-1; a possible D gene is TRBD1 (6 bases). V lost 6 bases and J lost 4, with 15 bases in between. The CDR3 is made up of 14 amino acids. CDR1 and CDR2 (germline): SNHLY, FYNNEI. The CDR3 coding sequence is TGTGCCAGCAGCCGAGGGGGGGCGGGCACTGAAGCTTTCTTT. Translating it yields CASSRGGAGTEAFF.

This chain connects TRBV27 to TRBJ2-1; TRBD2 agrees at 9 bases. The CDR3 length is 11 residues. Germline V gene sequence: CDR1 MNHEY, CDR2 SMNVEV (reference sequence). The V segment lost 11 bases and the J segment 7 bases; nucleotides outside the gene matches: 3. CDR3 loop: CARREGNEQFF. CDR3 sequence (DNA): TGTGCCCGGCGGGAGGGGAATGAGCAGTTCTTC.

The rearrangement links TRBV7-9 to TRBJ2-7, with no clear D. The CDR3 has 14 residues. CDR1 and CDR2 (germline): SEHNR, FQNEAQ (reference sequence). Trimming removed 5 bases from V and 2 bases from J, with 13 bases in between. Here the CDR3 DNA reads TGTGCCAGCAGCCCGAGTAGTGTGGCCTACGAGCAGTACTTC. Amino acids: CASSPSSVAYEQYF.

The chain links TRBV5-1 to TRBJ2-5; 11 bases align to TRBD2. J was trimmed by 3 bases and V by 4 bases; bases with no gene match: 11. The CDR3 is 17 amino acids. The germline V gene has CDR1 SGHRS and CDR2 YFSETQ. The CDR3: CASSLYGLAGIKETQYF. CDR3 DNA sequence: TGCGCCAGCAGCCTGTATGGACTAGCGGGCATTAAAGAGACCCAGTACTTC.

The chain uses TRBV5-1 and TRBJ2-1; TRBD1 might be the D (5 bases). The CDR3 is made up of 11 amino acids. Germline V gene lookup returns CDR1 SGHRS and CDR2 YFSETQ. V lost 2 bases, J lost 10 bases, and 7 bases lay in between. CDR3 nucleotides: TGCGCCAGCAGCTTTGGGGCCGAGCAGTTCTTC. Translating gives CASSFGAEQFF.

The chain carries TRBV27 and TRBJ2-3, with 9 positions matching TRBD2. There are 18 residues in the CDR3. V shed 1 base, J shed 1 base, and the junction held 9 bases outside the gene matches. Germline V gene data show CDR1 as MNHEY and CDR2 as SMNVEV (reference sequence). CDR3 nucleotides: TGTGCCAGCAGTTTATGGGCGGGAGGGCCCTGGGGCACAGATACGCAGTATTTT. Protein: CASSLWAGGPWGTDTQYF.

The J gene is TRBJ2-7, the V gene TRBV29-1; no clear D. Germline CDR1 SQVTM, CDR2 ANQGSEA. The V end lost 3 bases, the J end lost 0 bases, and 9 bases lay between the germline ends. The CDR3 has 13 residues. The CDR3 region has the DNA TGCAGCGTTGAGAAACAGAACTCCTACGAGCAGTACTTC. It specifies CSVEKQNSYEQYF.